The 18 T cell receptor beta chains listed next were all sequenced from one sample in a study of T cells in Graves' hyperthyroidism and ophthalmopathy. RNA transcripts provided the source from which TCR beta CDR3 regions were amplified. The HTBI primer set was used in a first-round RT-PCR of the TCR CDR3. Via MiXCR, TCRdb re-called the multiplex PCR reads, giving one row per CDR3 protein. The sample consists of under 600,000 distinct CDR3 sequences, about a sixth of them appearing once. Sequenced: blood. All receptors derive from a woman aged 40 to 49 with Graves' ophthalmopathy.

This clonotype was counted a few times. The V and J genes are TRBV5-1 and TRBJ2-1; 7 bases align to TRBD1. V lost 5 bases, J lost 2 bases, and 7 bases stayed unmatched. Germline CDR1 reads SGHRS; CDR2 reads YFSETQ. CDR3 size: 15 residues. DNA of the CDR3: TGCGCCAGCAGTACCGGACAGGAGGCCTACAATGAGCAGTTCTTC. It is translated as CASSTGQEAYNEQFF.

The genes are TRBV7-9 and TRBJ2-1, with 8 bases lining up with TRBD1. J lost 8 bases, V lost 5 bases, and 23 bases had no gene match. CDR1 and CDR2 from the germline V gene are SEHNR and FQNEAQ (reference sequence). This CDR3 has 19 residues. CDR3 sequence (DNA): TGTGCCAGCAGCCCTCGACAACCCCTCTACGGACAGGGTGGCGATGAGCAGTTCTTC. It is translated as CASSPRQPLYGQGGDEQFF.

This clonotype has more than one count but fewer than ten. A read error may explain this, as a much larger clone is one base away. The chain is built from TRBV28 and TRBJ2-3; 7 bases match TRBD2. The CDR3 has 15 residues. With 3 bases clipped from V and 4 bases from J, the junction kept 7 bases outside the gene matches. CDR1 and CDR2 (germline): MDHEN, SYDVKM. This CDR3 reads CASSLGGKGSDTQYF. CDR3 DNA: TGTGCCAGCAGTTTGGGGGGGAAAGGCTCAGATACGCAGTATTTT.

The rearrangement links TRBV6-6 to TRBJ2-1; D might be TRBD2 (5 bases). Per the germline V gene, CDR1 is MNHNY and CDR2 is SVGAGI (reference sequence). V was pared by 0 bases and J by 6 bases, with 9 bases between. This CDR3 is 14 amino acids long. The CDR3 region is CASSYSRTLNEQFF. The CDR3 DNA sequence: TGTGCCAGCAGTTACTCTCGGACTCTCAATGAGCAGTTCTTC.

The chain has TRBV19 and TRBJ1-5, with D hard to call. Trimming removed 3 bases at V and 4 bases at J, with 7 bases between. In germline, CDR1 is LNHDA, CDR2 SQIVND (reference sequence). The CDR3 is 13 residues long. CDR3 DNA sequence: TGTGCCAGTAGTATTAATGGTAATCAGCCCCAGCATTTT. Protein: CASSINGNQPQHF.

Many counts were recorded for this clonotype. The rearrangement uses TRBV3-1 and TRBJ1-4; D call uncertain. CDR1 and CDR2 from the germline V gene are LGHDT and YNNKEL (reference sequence). This CDR3 region has 15 residues. The V and J ends lost 1 base and 7 bases respectively, with 13 bases between them. The CDR3 here is CASSQGTPAGEKLFF. The CDR3 coding sequence is TGTGCCAGCAGCCAAGGGACGCCAGCTGGTGAAAAACTGTTTTTT.

This chain links TRBV6-1 with TRBJ2-7; 9 bases are a match to TRBD2. This CDR3 contains 17 residues. With V trimmed by 5 bases and J by 2 bases, 13 bases remained unmatched. Germline CDR1 is MNHNS and CDR2 is SASEGT. This chain's CDR3 is CASSKKGASGAPYEQYF. CDR3 in DNA: TGTGCCAGCAGTAAAAAAGGGGCTAGCGGGGCCCCCTACGAGCAGTACTTC.

The chain uses TRBV24-1 and TRBJ2-5; 7 bases align to TRBD2. The CDR3 length is 20 residues. Trimming removed 2 bases from V and 5 bases from J; junction bases left unmatched: 22. CDR1 is KGHDR and CDR2 is SFDVKD in the germline V gene. The chain's CDR3 is CATSDCPLGATRERLETQYF. DNA of the CDR3: TGTGCCACCAGTGATTGCCCCCTTGGAGCGACGCGGGAGCGATTGGAGACCCAGTACTTC.

This clonotype showed up many times. This chain joins TRBV27 and TRBJ1-6; 7 nucleotides agree with TRBD1. The V and J ends lost 7 bases and 4 bases, in that order; junction bases with no gene match: 7. The CDR3 runs to 15 residues. Per the germline V gene, CDR1 is MNHEY and CDR2 is SMNVEV (reference sequence). The CDR3 spells CASKTGDTYNSPLHF. CDR3 nucleotide sequence: TGTGCCAGCAAAACAGGGGACACTTATAATTCACCCCTCCACTTT.

This clonotype was counted many times. One end of the junction fails to match germline, which may point to a read error. The gene calls are TRBV3-1 and TRBJ2-7; 10 nucleotides align to TRBD1. There are 15 residues in the CDR3. CDR1 and CDR2 from the germline V gene are LGHDT and YNNKEL (reference sequence). CDR3 in DNA: TGTGCCAGCAGCCTTCAACCGGGACAGGGGTACGGGCAGTACTTC. Protein: CASSLQPGQGYGQYF.

This clonotype appeared a few times. The V gene is TRBV28, the J gene TRBJ1-4; D unresolved. Germline V lookup: CDR1 MDHEN, CDR2 SYDVKM. The CDR3 runs to 14 residues. V gave up 3 bases and J gave up 8 bases, with 13 bases separating them. In DNA, the CDR3 is TGTGCCAGCAGTTTGATAGGAGAGGACGAAAAACTGTTTTTT. It is translated as CASSLIGEDEKLFF.

Remarks on this clonotype: This may be a read error, as it is one base from a much larger clone. The rearrangement uses TRBV6-1 and TRBJ2-7, with D possibly TRBD1 on 5 matching bases. Germline CDR1 is MNHNS and CDR2 is SASEGT. The CDR3 contains 15 residues. The chain's CDR3 is CARSNILKRGYEQYF. CDR3 nucleotides: TGTGCCCGCAGCAACATACTGAAAAGGGGTTACGAGCAGTACTTC.

This clonotype has a count of ten or more. The rearrangement links TRBV27 to TRBJ2-1; 12 nucleotides line up with TRBD2. Germline-derived CDR1 and CDR2 are MNHEY and SMNVEV (reference sequence). V lost 5 bases, J lost 2 bases, and 7 bases stayed unmatched. There are 17 residues in the CDR3. The CDR3 DNA reads as TGTGCCAGCAGTACACTCCTAGCGGGAGGGCCCTACAATGAGCAGTTCTTC. Protein sequence: CASSTLLAGGPYNEQFF.

This clonotype was counted ten times or more. The chain links TRBV3-1 to TRBJ1-1, with D perhaps TRBD1 (5 bases). V lost 3 bases and J 1 base, leaving 15 bases between the germline ends. Looked up from germline, CDR1 is LGHDT and CDR2 is YNNKEL (reference sequence). There are 16 residues in the CDR3. CDR3 coding DNA: TGTGCCAGCAGCCAGTTCACGGGTGGGGCGAACACTGAAGCTTTCTTT. This gives the protein CASSQFTGGANTEAFF.

This clonotype was recorded once. V gene TRBV12-3 or TRBV12-4 combines with J gene TRBJ1-2; TRBD1 might be the D (6 bases). V gave up 5 bases and J gave up 1 base, with 11 bases separating them. This CDR3 is built from 14 residues. CDR3 bases: TGTGCCAGCAGTGACGGACAGATTAACTATGGCTACACCTTC. It yields the protein CASSDGQINYGYTF.

In this sample, this clonotype turned up a few times. The chain couples TRBV10-3 to TRBJ1-5; D not resolved. The CDR3 runs 13 residues. Germline V CDR1 and CDR2: ENHRY, SYGVKD. V was shortened by 10 bases and J by 0 bases, with 10 bases between the two germline ends. DNA of the CDR3: TGTGCCACCGCGGATTATAGCAATCAGCCCCAGCATTTT. This encodes CATADYSNQPQHF.

J is TRBJ2-1 and V is TRBV2; 11 bases map to TRBD2. Germline lookup yields CDR1 SNHLY and CDR2 FYNNEI. Trimming at V came to 5 bases and at J to 6 bases, leaving 6 bases not matched to a gene. The CDR3 consists of 15 residues. CDR3 residues: CASSRTSGLGNEQFF. Here the CDR3 DNA reads TGTGCCAGCAGTCGGACTAGCGGGCTGGGCAATGAGCAGTTCTTC.

This clonotype was counted ten times or more. This rearrangement joins TRBV5-1 to TRBJ2-1; D unresolved. The CDR3 has 16 residues. The V and J ends lost 5 bases and 1 base respectively, with 16 bases between them. Germline V CDR1 and CDR2: SGHRS, YFSETQ. This chain's CDR3 is CASRTDPGRSYNEQFF. The CDR3, as DNA: TGCGCCAGCAGGACGGACCCGGGTAGGTCCTACAATGAGCAGTTCTTC.